Presented here are 5 T cell receptor beta chains from one specimen sequenced in a study of blood T cell repertoires in COVID-19. The table came from immunoSEQ multiplex PCR; TCRdb's copy has only in-frame clones and leaves some out. The table records around 400,000 clones, around 87% of them present only once. The sequencing input was peripheral blood. These TCRs come from a woman aged 25 to 39 with COVID-19, enrolled during active disease.

V and J are TRBV27 and TRBJ2-3; a weak D match, TRBD2 (6 bases). The V and J ends lost 6 bases and 7 bases respectively, with 23 bases between them. This CDR3 is built from 16 residues. CDR1 and CDR2 (germline): MNHEY, SMNVEV (reference sequence). The CDR3 region has the DNA TGTGCCAGCAGCCTCCTCGGGAGCAGCGGGCCACATACGCAGTATTTT. This encodes CASSLLGSSGPHTQYF.

The rearrangement joins TRBV19 to TRBJ2-7, with D maybe TRBD2 (6 bases). Germline V CDR1 and CDR2: LNHDA, SQIVND (reference sequence). There are 14 residues in the CDR3. Trimming pared 0 bases from V and 5 bases from J, leaving 11 bases between. The CDR3 nucleotides are TGTGCCAGTAGTATAGACGATGGGGGGAACGAGCAGTACTTC. Translated: CASSIDDGGNEQYF.

This clone appeared a single time. The chain recombines TRBV6-5 with TRBJ2-1, with 7 bases lining up with TRBD2. CDR1 and CDR2 from the germline V gene are MNHEY and SVGAGI. The CDR3 is made up of 16 amino acids. J was trimmed by 2 bases and V by 2 bases; bases with no gene match: 6. The CDR3 region has the DNA TGTGCCAGCAGTTACGGTCGGGACTATACCTACAATGAGCAGTTCTTC. It codes for CASSYGRDYTYNEQFF.

The V call is TRBV30, the J call TRBJ2-7; no clear D. The CDR3 loop spans 12 amino acids. Trimming left V 2 bases short and J 6 bases short, with 11 bases between. Germline V lookup: CDR1 GTSNPN, CDR2 SVGIG (reference sequence). The CDR3 sequence: CAWSLFSPEQYF. As DNA, the CDR3 is TGTGCCTGGAGTTTATTTTCCCCCGAGCAGTACTTC.

This clone has a handful of counts. The chain couples TRBV28 to TRBJ2-7, with 8 bases lining up with TRBD1. Germline CDR1 MDHEN, CDR2 SYDVKM. This CDR3 comprises 16 residues. The V segment lost 5 bases and the J segment 0 bases; nucleotides outside the gene matches: 9. The CDR3 loop is CASSPPGDRNSYEQYF. The CDR3 region has the DNA TGTGCCAGCAGTCCCCCCGGGGACAGGAACTCCTACGAGCAGTACTTC.